These 8 T cell receptor beta chains were all obtained from the same sample, sequenced in a study of OX40 agonist ivuxolimab in advanced cancers. This table comes from immunoSEQ multiplex PCR, and its TCRdb copy is limited to in-frame clones, with some not included. The sample shows around 100,000 clones, around 90% of them seen only once. This sample comprised CD4+ or CD8+ T cells sorted from blood, obtained in a trial of the OX40 agonist ivuxolimab. The receptor set was obtained from an adult with an advanced solid tumor such as melanoma, head and neck, liver or kidney cancer.

This rearrangement joins TRBV6-5 to TRBJ1-1; no clear D. The CDR3 runs to 14 residues. V was cut by 2 bases and J by 1 base, with 8 bases left in between. Germline V gene data show CDR1 as MNHEY and CDR2 as SVGAGI. The CDR3: CASSYRAGNTEAFF. The CDR3 nucleotides are TGTGCCAGCAGTTACAGGGCAGGGAACACTGAAGCTTTCTTT.

This chain joins TRBV5-4 and TRBJ2-2; possible D gene TRBD1, 5 bases. The ends were cut back, 1 base at V and 7 bases at J, with 20 bases in the middle. The CDR3 runs to 17 residues. Germline lookup yields CDR1 SGHNT and CDR2 YYREEE (reference sequence). The CDR3 loop is CASSLPQSPGRSGELFF. CDR3 DNA: TGTGCCAGCAGCTTGCCGCAGAGTCCAGGGCGAAGCGGGGAGCTGTTTTTT.

This clone was observed a handful of times. The genes are TRBV19 and TRBJ1-2; D gene unclear. From germline, CDR1 is LNHDA and CDR2 SQIVND (reference sequence). The CDR3 spans 11 residues. Trimming removed 8 bases at V and 5 bases at J, with 9 bases between. Written as DNA, the CDR3 is TGTGCCAGTGGGCAGGATTATGGCTACACCTTC. It translates to CASGQDYGYTF. The full variable domain, rest sourced from reference TRBV19 and TRBJ1-2, is DGGITQSPKYLFRKEGQNVTLSCEQNLNHDAMYWYRQDPGQGLRLIYYSQIVNDFQKGDIAEGYSVSREKKESFPLTVTSAQKNPTAFYLCASGQDYGYTFGSGTRLTVV.

The V gene is TRBV28, the J gene TRBJ1-2; possible D gene TRBD1, 6 bases. The V gene lost 6 bases and the J gene lost 4 bases, with 12 bases spanning the gap. Germline CDR1 is MDHEN and CDR2 is SYDVKM. The CDR3 has 13 residues. DNA of the CDR3: TGTGCCAGCAGAACAGGGTTCCTCTATGGCTACACCTTC. This encodes CASRTGFLYGYTF.

The chain joins TRBV9 to TRBJ1-3; D remains unclear. Germline lookup yields CDR1 SGDLS and CDR2 YYNGEE. Trimming pared 3 bases from V and 0 bases from J, leaving 4 bases between. The CDR3 is 13 residues long. The CDR3 loop is CASSAFSGNTIYF. The CDR3 bases are TGTGCCAGCAGCGCTTTCTCTGGAAACACCATATATTTT.

The CDR3 DNA reads TGTGCCAGCAGCCAAACGGCGGGAGAGGATGAGCAGTTCTTC. The encoded protein is CASSQTAGEDEQFF. The V and J genes are TRBV4-2 and TRBJ2-1; 7 positions match TRBD2. This CDR3 is 14 amino acids long. CDR1 is LGHNA and CDR2 is YNFKEQ in the germline V gene. J gave up 8 bases and V 2 bases, and 6 bases lay outside the gene matches.

This rearrangement joins TRBV7-2 to TRBJ1-1; 8 bases match TRBD1. This CDR3 contains 14 residues. Germline values: CDR1 SGHTA, CDR2 FQGNSA. The V gene end was trimmed by 1 base and the J gene end by 4 bases; junction bases not matched to a gene: 2. In nucleotides, the CDR3 is TGTGCCAGCAGCTTAGGAGACAGGGGCACTGAAGCTTTCTTT. Translation gives CASSLGDRGTEAFF.

The V gene is TRBV7-8, the J gene TRBJ1-1; 8 bases match TRBD1. Germline trimming cut 4 bases from V and 4 bases from J; bases unmatched to any gene: 8. Germline assignment: CDR1 SGHVS and CDR2 FQNEAQ. The CDR3 contains 15 residues. Here the CDR3 reads CASSSQGALGTEAFF. Here the CDR3 DNA reads TGTGCCAGCAGCTCTCAGGGGGCTCTGGGCACTGAAGCTTTCTTT. Together with reference TRBV7-8 and TRBJ1-1, the CDR3 gives the full variable domain: GAGVSQSPRYKVAKRGQDVALRCDPISGHVSLFWYQQALGQGPEFLTYFQNEAQLDKSGLPSDRFFAERPEGSVSTLKIQRTQQEDSAVYLCASSSQGALGTEAFFGQGTRLTVV.